These 22 T cell receptor beta chains share one sample of origin, sequenced in a study of OX40 agonist ivuxolimab in advanced cancers. Data came from immunoSEQ multiplex PCR; TCRdb stores just in-frame clones and leaves some out. This repertoire shows roughly 120,000 clones, more than 70% found once; its top ten account for about 0.3%. Sequences were derived from CD4+ or CD8+ T cells sorted from blood, sampled in a trial of the OX40 agonist ivuxolimab. The receptors originated from an adult with an advanced solid tumor such as melanoma, head and neck, liver or kidney cancer.

CDR3 DNA: TGTGCCAGCAGCCCGTTGGGACAGGGGGGTTATGAGCAGTTCTTC. Protein: CASSPLGQGGYEQFF. The chain combines TRBV7-3 with TRBJ2-1; TRBD1 aligns across 11 bases. The CDR3 is 15 amino acids. V lost 5 bases and J lost 8; bases outside the gene matches: 8. In germline, CDR1 is SGHTA, CDR2 FQGTGA.

The rearrangement joins TRBV7-2 to TRBJ2-2; unclear D gene. This CDR3 comprises 13 residues. Germline values: CDR1 SGHTA, CDR2 FQGNSA. Trimming cost V 3 bases and J 6 bases, with 8 bases left between them. The DNA of the CDR3 is TGTGCCAGCAGCTTGGGTTATGCCGGGGAGCTGTTTTTT. As protein: CASSLGYAGELFF.

This chain uses TRBV9 with TRBJ2-3; 9 bases line up with TRBD2. Trimming cost V 3 bases and J 3 bases; bases outside gene matches: 8. Germline V gene data show CDR1 as SGDLS and CDR2 as YYNGEE. The CDR3 length is 16 residues. The CDR3 spells CASSALAGSSTDTQYF. For the CDR3, the DNA is TGTGCCAGCAGCGCCCTAGCGGGATCGTCGACAGATACGCAGTATTTT.

The chain links TRBV4-3 to TRBJ2-3; D might be TRBD1 (5 bases). The CDR3 is 14 residues long. CDR1 LGHNA and CDR2 YSLEER come from the germline V gene. V lost 1 base to trimming and J lost 0 bases, with 5 bases between them. CDR3 loop: CASSQAGSTDTQYF. In DNA form, the CDR3 reads TGCGCCAGCAGCCAAGCAGGGAGCACAGATACGCAGTATTTT.

The chain links TRBV5-4 to TRBJ1-4; D gene ambiguous. Trimming left V 0 bases short and J 11 bases short, with 20 bases between. The CDR3 sequence is 16 residues long. Germline assignment: CDR1 SGHNT and CDR2 YYREEE (reference sequence). The CDR3 DNA is TGTGCCAGCAGCTTGGGCCCCCCGAGTGGCCTTGAGAAACTGTTTTTT. It encodes CASSLGPPSGLEKLFF.

V is TRBV9 and J is TRBJ2-4; D not resolved. The germline V and J ends were trimmed by 0 bases and 6 bases, with 10 bases remaining between them. Germline CDR1 and CDR2: SGDLS and YYNGEE. The CDR3 extends over 14 amino acids. For the CDR3, the DNA is TGTGCCAGCAGCGTAGATCTGGGTCCAAACATTCAGTACTTC. It specifies CASSVDLGPNIQYF. Variable domain in full (rest from reference TRBV9 and TRBJ2-4): DSGVTQTPKHLITATGQRVTLRCSPRSGDLSVYWYQQSLDQGLQFLIQYYNGEERAKGNILERFSAQQFPDLHSELNLSSLELGDSALYFCASSVDLGPNIQYFGAGTRLSVL.

The DNA for the CDR3 is TGTGCCAGTAGCGACAGGGGGCGCAATGGCTACACCTTC. Encoded protein: CASSDRGRNGYTF. This chain uses TRBV19 with TRBJ1-2; TRBD1 agrees at 10 bases. V shed 6 bases and J 6 bases; nucleotides not matched to a gene: 4. Germline V gene data show CDR1 as LNHDA and CDR2 as SQIVND (reference sequence). The CDR3 totals 13 residues. The full variable domain, in which reference TRBV19 and TRBJ1-2 provide the parts outside the CDR3, is DGGITQSPKYLFRKEGQNVTLSCEQNLNHDAMYWYRQDPGQGLRLIYYSQIVNDFQKGDIAEGYSVSREKKESFPLTVTSAQKNPTAFYLCASSDRGRNGYTFGSGTRLTVV.

For this clone: The sample carries other DNA sequences with the same CDR3. V is TRBV7-2 and J is TRBJ1-1; D unresolved. V was pared by 1 base and J by 1 base, with 4 bases between. Germline V gene lookup returns CDR1 SGHTA and CDR2 FQGNSA. CDR3 length: 13 residues. This CDR3 is CASSLGTNTEAFF. The CDR3 DNA reads as TGTGCCAGCAGCTTAGGAACGAACACTGAAGCTTTCTTT. Full variable domain (outside the CDR3, taken from reference TRBV7-2 and TRBJ1-1): GAGVSQSPSNKVTEKGKDVELRCDPISGHTALYWYRQSLGQGLEFLIYFQGNSAPDKSGLPSDRFSAERTGGSVSTLTIQRTQQEDSAVYLCASSLGTNTEAFFGQGTRLTVV.

The chain carries TRBV15 and TRBJ1-1, with D perhaps TRBD1 (5 bases). Between the trimmed V and J ends, which lost 2 bases and 4 bases, there was a span of 11 bases. This CDR3 is 14 amino acids long. Germline lookup yields CDR1 LNHNV and CDR2 YYDKDF (reference sequence). This chain's CDR3 is CATSRPRGSTEAFF. The CDR3 coding sequence is TGTGCCACCAGCAGACCTAGGGGAAGCACTGAAGCTTTCTTT.

The chain combines TRBV7-2 with TRBJ1-5, with 11 bases that match TRBD1. The V segment lost 1 base and the J segment 6 bases; nucleotides outside the gene matches: 5. Germline V gene data show CDR1 as SGHTA and CDR2 as FQGNSA. CDR3 length equals 16 residues. CDR3: CASSLGGDRGSQPQHF. The DNA for the CDR3 is TGTGCCAGCAGCTTAGGCGGGGACAGGGGGAGTCAGCCCCAGCATTTT.

The genes are TRBV5-5 and TRBJ2-2; D ambiguous. The CDR3 contains 15 residues. Trimming took off 3 bases at V and 3 bases at J, with 12 bases between the two ends. The germline CDR1 and CDR2 sequences are SGHKS and YYEKEE (reference sequence). The CDR3 protein is CASSSRAPYTGELFF. As DNA, the CDR3 is TGTGCCAGCAGCTCTAGGGCACCCTACACCGGGGAGCTGTTTTTT.

V and J are TRBV5-1 and TRBJ2-2; D gene uncertain. V was shortened by 5 bases and J by 1 base, with 0 bases between the two germline ends. Germline CDR1 reads SGHRS; CDR2 reads YFSETQ. This CDR3 has 11 residues. CDR3 bases: TGCGCCAGCAGGAACACCGGGGAGCTGTTTTTT. It encodes CASRNTGELFF.

This chain links TRBV25-1 with TRBJ1-5, with D possibly matching TRBD1 (5 bases). There are 13 residues in the CDR3. Trimming took 3 bases from V and 9 from J, leaving 12 bases between them. Germline loops: CDR1 MGHDK, CDR2 SYGVNS. The DNA of the CDR3 is TGTGCCAGCAGTGAGGGGGAATTGCGGCCCCAGCATTTT. This gives the protein CASSEGELRPQHF.

This chain uses TRBV4-3 with TRBJ1-6, with a possible D match to TRBD1 (5 bases). V dropped 0 bases and J dropped 5 bases, with 14 bases sitting between them. Germline loops: CDR1 LGHNA, CDR2 YSLEER. CDR3 length: 17 residues. CDR3 bases: TGCGCCAGCAGCCAAGATAGGACACTGACTAATAATTCACCCCTCCACTTT. It yields the protein CASSQDRTLTNNSPLHF.

The chain combines TRBV7-9 with TRBJ2-7, with D perhaps being TRBD1 or TRBD2 (5 bases each). CDR3 length: 14 amino acids. Germline V lookup: CDR1 SEHNR, CDR2 FQNEAQ (reference sequence). V lost 5 bases to trimming and J lost 3 bases, with 14 bases between them. Written as DNA, the CDR3 is TGTGCCAGCAGCCACGGGACGGAAGACTACGAGCAGTACTTC. Encoded protein: CASSHGTEDYEQYF.

This chain uses TRBV5-1 with TRBJ1-2; tentatively, D is TRBD1 (5 bases). The germline CDR1 and CDR2 sequences are SGHRS and YFSETQ. V gave up 7 bases and J gave up 4 bases, with 14 bases separating them. The CDR3 has 13 amino acids. CDR3 sequence: CASSPGTAYGYTF. The CDR3 coding sequence is TGCGCCAGCTCTCCCGGGACGGCCTATGGCTACACCTTC.

Turning to this clone: The sample carries other DNA sequences with the same CDR3. V usage is TRBV30 and J usage is TRBJ1-5, with a possible D match to TRBD1 (5 bases). Trimming shortened V by 0 bases and J by 10 bases, and 10 bases separated the two germline ends. Germline-derived CDR1 and CDR2 are GTSNPN and SVGIG (reference sequence). The CDR3 extends over 12 amino acids. The CDR3 reads CAWSVPGRPQHF. CDR3 nucleotide sequence: TGTGCCTGGAGTGTACCGGGGCGACCCCAGCATTTT.

V usage is TRBV10-3 and J usage is TRBJ1-6; TRBD1 is a possible D gene (5 bases). There are 20 residues in the CDR3. The germline V gene has CDR1 ENHRY and CDR2 SYGVKD. V lost 0 bases, J lost 0 bases, and 18 bases lay in between. The CDR3 region has the DNA TGTGCCATCAGTGAGTCCGCCGGGGGGAGATTGAGCTCCTATAATTCACCCCTCCACTTT. It is translated as CAISESAGGRLSSYNSPLHF.

J is TRBJ2-7 and V is TRBV10-3; D is unresolved. The germline CDR1 and CDR2 sequences are ENHRY and SYGVKD. The CDR3 is made up of 11 amino acids. The ends were cut back, 4 bases at V and 3 bases at J, with 4 bases in the middle. CDR3 bases: TGTGCCATCAGTGCCAACTACGAGCAGTACTTC. Translating gives CAISANYEQYF.

This chain uses TRBV4-2 with TRBJ2-3, with a tentative D call TRBD1 (5 bases). Trimming removed 5 bases from V and 1 base from J, with 13 bases in between. This CDR3 region has 15 residues. Germline V gene data show CDR1 as LGHNA and CDR2 as YNFKEQ. In DNA form, the CDR3 reads TGTGCCAGCAGCTACAGTAGGGGTCGCACAGATACGCAGTATTTT. As protein: CASSYSRGRTDTQYF.

The gene calls are TRBV9 and TRBJ1-5; 10 nucleotides match TRBD1. CDR1 and CDR2 from the germline V gene are SGDLS and YYNGEE. The CDR3 runs 15 residues. The trim removed 3 bases at V and 3 bases at J, leaving 3 bases unmatched. CDR3 nucleotides: TGTGCCAGCAGCGCCGGGACAGGGGTCAATCAGCCCCAGCATTTT. Encoded protein: CASSAGTGVNQPQHF.

This chain uses TRBV15 with TRBJ2-1; D uncertain. The CDR3 totals 16 residues. V dropped 1 base and J dropped 0 bases, with 10 bases sitting between them. Germline V gene data show CDR1 as LNHNV and CDR2 as YYDKDF (reference sequence). The chain's CDR3 is CATSRGRLSSYNEQFF. In DNA, the CDR3 is TGTGCCACCAGCAGAGGGCGGCTGAGCTCCTACAATGAGCAGTTCTTC. The entire variable domain, with the rest obtained from reference TRBV15 and TRBJ2-1, is as follows: DAMVIQNPRYQVTQFGKPVTLSCSQTLNHNVMYWYQQKSSQAPKLLFHYYDKDFNNEADTPDNFQSRRPNTSFCFLDIRSPGLGDTAMYLCATSRGRLSSYNEQFFGPGTRLTVL.